Listed here is a single T cell receptor beta chain. Its antigen is undetermined. As for the donors, each was a healthy bone marrow donor. Sampled while nominally healthy, donors likely had unrecorded immune exposures. This specimen comes from a study of cytomegalovirus exposure and HLA in healthy donors. Across the study: Around 180 million T cells yielded 100 million to 130 million unique TCR beta sequences, as an earlier analysis found. Study-level results: Cytomegalovirus-associated TCR beta chains were listed, numbering under 200.

Use of 60 Vbeta and 13 Jbeta primers characterized the PCR. Clones were read by immunoSEQ multiplex PCR, and TCRdb kept only the in-frame ones, dropping some. The table includes roughly 120,000 clones, around 80% detected once. Sample: PBMCs. The receptor comes from a man aged 50 to 59 in good health and CMV-seronegative.

The DNA of the CDR3 is TGTGCCAGCAGTGCGGGGATGGTTATCAGGACTGAAGCTTTCTTT. Translation gives CASSAGMVIRTEAFF. This chain links TRBV2 with TRBJ1-1; D not resolved. CDR3 length equals 15 residues. Per germline, CDR1 SNHLY and CDR2 FYNNEI. Deletions cut 4 bases from V and 5 bases from J, with 17 bases between.